The rows below give T cell receptor beta chains drawn from one sample of a study. TCRdb analysed the 5' RACE reads with MiXCR anew, one entry per CDR3 protein. The table has under 60,000 distinct CDR3 sequences, 28% seen once. Material: naive CD4+ T cells sorted from blood. Source of these receptors: a female donor with breast cancer. Each CDR3 is given with its conserved first and last residue. D genes are given only for firm matches. Part of the rows lack a size; the others show once, few, many or a class for expanded clones.

>TRBJ1-2|TRBV9|.|.
CASSVAPQVGGYTF
TGTGCCAGCAGCGTAGCTCCGCAGGTGGGAGGCTACACCTTC
>TRBJ2-1|TRBV9|.|.
CASSPSTNEQFF
TGTGCCAGCAGCCCAAGCACTAATGAGCAGTTCTTC
>TRBJ2-1|TRBV2|medium-sized|.
CASSEGREQFF
TGTGCCAGCAGTGAGGGCAGGGAGCAGTTCTTC
>TRBJ1-5|TRBV24-1|few|TRBD1
CATSDSGQGSNQPQHF
TGTGCCACCAGTGACTCGGGACAGGGAAGCAATCAGCCCCAGCATTTT
>TRBJ2-7|TRBV9|.|.
CASSAQDNPEEQYF
TGTGCCAGCAGCGCCCAGGACAACCCGGAAGAGCAGTACTTC
>TRBJ1-1|TRBV20-1|many|.
CSARATVNTEAFF
TGCAGTGCTAGAGCCACAGTGAACACTGAAGCTTTCTTT
>TRBJ1-6|TRBV20-1|few|.
CSARAPGDLYNSPLHF
TGCAGTGCTAGAGCCCCCGGGGACCTCTATAATTCACCCCTCCACTTT
>TRBJ1-1|TRBV5-5|.|TRBD1
CASSRQGPNTEAFF
TGTGCCAGCAGCCGACAGGGACCGAACACTGAAGCTTTCTTT
>TRBJ2-3|TRBV7-9|.|.
CASSFERTGDTQYF
TGTGCCAGCAGCTTCGAGCGTACGGGAGATACGCAGTATTTT
>TRBJ2-1|TRBV7-2|few|.
CASSLDLASEQFF
TGTGCCAGCAGCTTAGATTTAGCTAGTGAGCAGTTCTTC
>TRBJ2-1|TRBV19|.|TRBD2
CASSEVAGVRQFF
TGTGCCAGTAGTGAGGTAGCGGGAGTGAGGCAGTTCTTC
>TRBJ2-5|TRBV5-1|medium-sized|.
CASSSGRNVQETQYF
TGCGCCAGCAGCTCGGGTCGTAACGTTCAAGAGACCCAGTACTTC
>TRBJ2-2|TRBV7-9|.|.
CASSLYISNTGELFF
TGTGCCAGCAGCTTATACATATCGAACACCGGGGAGCTGTTTTTT
>TRBJ2-7|TRBV6-2/TRBV6-3|.|.
CASSRGSTFFSYEQYF
TGTGCCAGCAGCCGGGGTAGTACGTTCTTCTCCTACGAGCAGTACTTC
>TRBJ2-5|TRBV12-3/TRBV12-4|few|.
CASSSGQQETQYF
TGTGCCAGCAGTTCCGGACAGCAAGAGACCCAGTACTTC
>TRBJ2-3|TRBV4-2|.|TRBD1
CASSQVSGGGTDTQYF
TGTGCCAGCAGCCAAGTATCAGGGGGCGGCACAGATACGCAGTATTTT
>TRBJ1-2|TRBV29-1|.|.
CSVGYGYTF
TGCAGCGTCGGCTATGGCTACACCTTC
>TRBJ1-5|TRBV12-3/TRBV12-4|.|.
CASSPATNQPQHF
TGTGCCAGCAGCCCAGCCACCAATCAGCCCCAGCATTTT
>TRBJ2-1|TRBV9|.|.
CASSVGGRDNEQFF
TGTGCCAGCAGCGTAGGTGGCAGGGACAATGAGCAGTTCTTC
>TRBJ2-7|TRBV6-2/TRBV6-3|.|.
CASSLMYEQYF
TGTGCCAGCAGCCTTATGTACGAGCAGTACTTC
>TRBJ2-3|TRBV6-5|few|TRBD2
CASRPSGTIPDTQYF
TGTGCCAGCAGACCTAGCGGGACGATCCCAGATACGCAGTATTTT
>TRBJ2-7|TRBV12-3/TRBV12-4|.|.
CATRSSVGHEQYF
TGTGCCACACGCTCAAGTGTAGGACACGAGCAGTACTTC
>TRBJ2-5|TRBV10-3|few|.
CAISEATMSAAGETQYF
TGTGCCATCAGTGAGGCCACAATGAGTGCCGCGGGGGAGACCCAGTACTTC
>TRBJ1-2|TRBV6-1|few|.
CASSRDYNYGYTF
TGTGCCAGCAGTAGGGACTATAACTATGGCTACACCTTC
>TRBJ2-7|TRBV5-1|few|.
CASSPLGESYEQYF
TGCGCCAGCAGCCCCCTCGGTGAGTCCTACGAGCAGTACTTC
>TRBJ2-5|TRBV7-9|once|TRBD1
CASSPPPGQGAETQYF
TGTGCCAGCAGCCCGCCTCCGGGACAGGGGGCGGAGACCCAGTACTTC
>TRBJ1-1|TRBV29-1|many|TRBD1
CSVDTGGGEAFF
TGCAGCGTAGATACAGGGGGTGGTGAAGCTTTCTTT
>TRBJ2-2|TRBV5-1|many|.
CASSLIGDTGELFF
TGCGCCAGCAGCTTGATAGGGGATACCGGGGAGCTGTTTTTT
>TRBJ1-1|TRBV9|few|TRBD1
CASSVGTGMNTEAFF
TGTGCCAGCAGCGTAGGGACAGGGATGAACACTGAAGCTTTCTTT
>TRBJ1-1|TRBV4-3|few|TRBD1
CASSQLDRDTEAFF
TGCGCCAGCAGCCAGCTGGACAGGGACACTGAAGCTTTCTTT
>TRBJ2-2|TRBV7-6|.|.
CASSPQTDTGELFF
TGTGCCAGCAGCCCCCAGACAGACACCGGGGAGCTGTTTTTT
>TRBJ2-5|TRBV11-2|.|.
CASSSGVFQETQYF
TGTGCCAGCAGCTCGGGGGTTTTCCAAGAGACCCAGTACTTC
>TRBJ2-3|TRBV7-3|few|.
CASSLGLASTDTQYF
TGTGCCAGCAGTTTGGGGTTGGCTAGCACAGATACGCAGTATTTT
>TRBJ2-1|TRBV6-5|.|TRBD2
CASSPPTSSNEQFF
TGTGCCAGCAGCCCCCCGACTAGCTCAAATGAGCAGTTCTTC
>TRBJ1-2|TRBV25-1|few|TRBD1
CASRGKGQDPRRFYGYTF
TGTGCCAGCAGGGGAAAGGGACAGGACCCGAGAAGATTCTATGGCTACACCTTC
>TRBJ2-3|TRBV5-1|.|.
CASTSGGRTDTQYF
TGCGCCAGCACTAGTGGGGGGCGCACAGATACGCAGTATTTT
>TRBJ1-1|TRBV2|.|TRBD1
CASRVGQPTDTEAFF
TGTGCCAGCAGGGTGGGACAGCCCACGGACACTGAAGCTTTCTTT
>TRBJ2-7|TRBV20-1|few|TRBD2
CSARAGGPYEQYF
TGCAGTGCCAGAGCGGGAGGCCCCTACGAGCAGTACTTC
>TRBJ2-3|TRBV7-3|.|.
CASAEASATDTQYF
TGTGCCAGTGCAGAGGCCTCGGCCACAGATACGCAGTATTTT
>TRBJ2-7|TRBV20-1|.|TRBD2
CSARTGAGGYEQYF
TGCAGTGCCAGAACAGGAGCGGGAGGCTACGAGCAGTACTTC
>TRBJ2-5|TRBV12-3/TRBV12-4|.|TRBD1
CASSFRTGWEETQYF
TGTGCCAGCAGTTTTAGGACAGGGTGGGAAGAGACCCAGTACTTC
>TRBJ2-3|TRBV5-1|few|TRBD1
CASSLDTGGTDTQYF
TGCGCCAGCAGCTTGGATACAGGGGGAACAGATACGCAGTATTTT
>TRBJ2-7|TRBV5-1|many|.
CASSLGQHNSYEQYF
TGCGCCAGCAGCTTGGGACAGCACAACTCCTACGAGCAGTACTTC
>TRBJ2-3|TRBV5-1|few|.
CASSISGGSDTQYF
TGCGCCAGCAGCATATCCGGGGGCTCAGATACGCAGTATTTT
>TRBJ2-1|TRBV6-6|few|.
CASKRERVQFF
TGTGCCAGCAAAAGGGAAAGGGTACAGTTCTTC
>TRBJ2-7|TRBV5-1|medium-sized|.
CASSLRGGYEQYF
TGCGCCAGCAGCTTGAGAGGCGGGTACGAGCAGTACTTC